This TCR beta chain was identified during a study of T cells in Graves' hyperthyroidism and ophthalmopathy. The study excluded patients with uncontrolled infection, other autoimmune disease, pregnancy or lactation. Clinical symptoms, serum thyroxine and TRAb, thyroid ultrasound and orbital computed tomography were used for the diagnoses. The CDR3 consists of 11 residues. Looked up from germline, CDR1 is DFQATT and CDR2 is SNEGSKA (reference sequence). Deletions cut 5 bases from V and 5 bases from J, with 9 bases between. Amplification of TCR beta CDR3 regions was performed using RNA transcripts as template. During a first-round RT-PCR of the TCR CDR3, the HTBI primer set was used. One entry per CDR3 protein results from TCRdb running MiXCR on the multiplex PCR reads. Among hundreds of thousands of distinct CDR3 sequences listed, less than 45% were seen once. Broader study findings: In the blood, most expanded thyroid clonotypes above 0.001 appeared as well. Ophthalmopathy prediction by the model preceded onset by a median approximately 6.1 months.

This clonotype was recorded at least ten times. Antigen: not known. The J gene is TRBJ1-1, the V gene TRBV20-1; D not certain. The TCR sequence derives from an adult man with Graves' disease, either hyperthyroidism or ophthalmopathy (not recorded which). The specimen was peripheral blood or thyroid tissue (not recorded which). CDR3 coding DNA: TGCAGTGCTGAAATAGGAACTGAAGCTTTCTTT. Protein product: CSAEIGTEAFF.